The next 3 T cell receptor beta chains were all read from a single sample in a study of shared clonotypes between healthy human individuals. TCRdb keeps only in-frame clones here, not all; method: immunoSEQ multiplex PCR. Among 180,000 or so clones listed, just under 95% were seen once. The sample comprised naive CD4+ T cells sorted from blood. This sample's subset: CD45RA+ positively selected. These receptors all come from a woman aged 30 to 39 in good health.

The chain combines TRBV28 with TRBJ2-7; 7 bases are shared with TRBD1. Germline loops: CDR1 MDHEN, CDR2 SYDVKM. V lost 6 bases and J lost 3; bases outside the gene matches: 8. CDR3 length: 14 amino acids. The CDR3: CASRTRQGSYEQYF. The DNA of the CDR3 is TGTGCCAGCAGAACCCGACAGGGCAGCTACGAGCAGTACTTC.

The CDR3 region has the DNA TGCGCCAGCAGCGATTCTCCCAATAGCGAGCAGTACTTC. Translated: CASSDSPNSEQYF. This sequence joins TRBV5-1 and TRBJ2-7; no definite D call. The V and J ends lost 4 bases and 6 bases respectively, with 14 bases between them. This CDR3 has 13 residues. Germline V gene lookup returns CDR1 SGHRS and CDR2 YFSETQ.

The rearrangement uses TRBV28 and TRBJ1-2; D is uncertain. This CDR3 is built from 14 residues. Trimming took 3 bases from V and 7 from J, leaving 15 bases between them. In germline, CDR1 is MDHEN, CDR2 SYDVKM. The CDR3 sequence is CASSFTPTRVGYTF. For the CDR3, the DNA is TGTGCCAGCAGTTTTACCCCTACGAGGGTTGGCTACACCTTC.